Listed below are T cell receptor beta chains from one sample, sequenced in a study of blood T cell repertoires in COVID-19. Here immunoSEQ multiplex PCR was the method, and the copy in TCRdb shows in-frame clones only, minus some. The table records about 160,000 clones, under 90% of them present only once. The sequencing sample was made of PBMCs or T cells enriched from blood (not recorded which). These receptors were obtained from a man aged 60-69 years who had recovered from COVID-19. The CDR3 runs from the conserved cysteine through the conserved F or W. A D gene is named only where the DNA matches it firmly. Only some rows state a clone size, as once, few, many or a class for expanded clones.

clone_size	v_call	j_call	d_call	cdr3_aa	cdr3_nt
once	TRBV28	TRBJ1-3	TRBD1	CASSLGGGTGINTIYF	TGTGCCAGCAGTTTAGGGGGCGGGACAGGGATAAACACCATATATTTT
.	TRBV29-1	TRBJ1-2	.	CGTGAGGANYGYTF	TGCGGTACAGGTGCCGGAGGGGCTAACTATGGCTACACCTTC
once	TRBV6-4	TRBJ1-6	.	CASSATVGSPLHF	TGTGCCAGCAGTGCGACTGTTGGCTCACCCCTCCACTTT
.	TRBV19	TRBJ2-1	TRBD2	CASSSSGTYNEQFF	TGTGCCAGTAGTTCTAGCGGGACCTACAATGAGCAGTTCTTC
.	TRBV19	TRBJ2-3	.	CASTPSPVVSTDTQYF	TGTGCCAGTACCCCTTCCCCCGTAGTGAGCACAGATACGCAGTATTTT
.	TRBV28	TRBJ2-3	.	CASSSLTGGTDTQYF	TGTGCCAGCAGTTCCCTGACAGGCGGCACAGATACGCAGTATTTT
.	TRBV5-1	TRBJ1-2	.	CASSFGGLNRPFPIF	TGCGCCAGCAGCTTCGGGGGGCTGAATCGGCCCTTCCCCATCTTC
.	TRBV27	TRBJ1-2	.	CASGPGAYGYTF	TGTGCCAGCGGACCGGGAGCCTATGGCTACACCTTC
.	TRBV29-1	TRBJ2-2	.	CSAGGASTGELFF	TGCAGCGCAGGAGGGGCGTCCACCGGGGAGCTGTTTTTT
few	TRBV7-2	TRBJ2-1	TRBD2	CASSQAGGLINEQFF	TGTGCCAGCAGCCAAGCGGGGGGGCTAATCAATGAGCAGTTCTTC
few	TRBV6-5	TRBJ1-5	.	CASSTGLYNQPQHF	TGTGCCAGCAGCACAGGCCTTTACAATCAGCCCCAGCATTTT
.	TRBV28	TRBJ2-7	TRBD2	CASSYGTSAAYEQYF	TGTGCCAGCAGTTATGGGACTAGCGCTGCCTACGAGCAGTACTTC
.	TRBV7-9	TRBJ2-7	TRBD2	CASTRGVAGVYEQYF	TGTGCCAGCACCCGTGGGGTAGCGGGAGTATACGAGCAGTACTTC
.	TRBV29-1	TRBJ2-7	.	CSVSGLRDEQYF	TGCAGCGTTTCGGGTCTCAGGGACGAGCAGTACTTC
.	TRBV7-2	TRBJ1-5	TRBD1	CASSPGQGRNQPQHF	TGTGCCAGCAGCCCAGGACAGGGTCGGAATCAGCCCCAGCATTTT
.	TRBV6-6	TRBJ1-5	.	CASSYPSGWSNQPQHF	TGTGCCAGCAGTTACCCCTCCGGTTGGAGCAATCAGCCCCAGCATTTT
.	TRBV11-2	TRBJ1-2	TRBD1	CASSLDPQGAWGGYTF	TGTGCCAGCAGCTTAGATCCCCAGGGGGCCTGGGGTGGCTACACCTTC
many	TRBV3-1/TRBV3-2	TRBJ2-7	TRBD2	CASSQGTSGRANEQYF	TGTGCCAGCAGCCAAGGTACTAGCGGGAGGGCCAACGAGCAGTACTTC
.	TRBV11-2	TRBJ2-1	.	CASSGESRRPYEQFF	TGTGCCAGCAGCGGAGAGAGCCGAAGGCCCTATGAGCAGTTCTTC
once	TRBV4-1	TRBJ2-2	.	CASREEGIVQNTGELFF	TGCGCCAGCAGAGAGGAGGGGATAGTACAGAACACCGGGGAGCTGTTTTTT
.	TRBV5-1	TRBJ1-1	TRBD1	CASSLNPTGGDTEAFF	TGCGCCAGCAGCTTGAACCCAACAGGGGGGGACACTGAAGCTTTCTTT
.	TRBV14	TRBJ1-3	.	CASSQDRGSGNTIYF	TGTGCCAGCAGCCAAGACAGGGGATCTGGAAACACCATATATTTT
.	TRBV18	TRBJ1-5	.	CASSPDILQNNQPQHF	TGTGCCAGCTCACCCGACATCTTACAGAACAATCAGCCCCAGCATTTT
.	TRBV28	TRBJ2-5	TRBD2	CASSSRTSGKETQYF	TGTGCCAGCAGTTCAAGGACTAGCGGGAAAGAGACCCAGTACTTC
.	TRBV28	TRBJ2-3	.	CASIVQGTDTQYF	TGTGCCAGCATAGTGCAGGGCACAGATACGCAGTATTTT
.	TRBV9	TRBJ2-1	.	CASSPEGGTYNEQFF	TGTGCCAGCAGCCCCGAAGGAGGAACCTACAATGAGCAGTTCTTC
.	TRBV3-1/TRBV3-2	TRBJ1-2	TRBD1	CASSQGTGYHYGYTF	TGTGCCAGCAGCCAAGGGACAGGCTATCACTATGGCTACACCTTC
.	TRBV11-2	TRBJ2-3	.	CASSSSLGAPTDTQYF	TGTGCCAGCAGCTCATCCCTAGGTGCCCCCACAGATACGCAGTATTTT
once	TRBV7-3	TRBJ1-1	.	CASSLTVNTEAFF	TGTGCCAGCAGCCTGACAGTGAACACTGAAGCTTTCTTT
.	TRBV28	TRBJ1-1	.	CASTSDGPEAFF	TGTGCCAGCACCTCAGATGGGCCTGAAGCTTTCTTT
few	TRBV19	TRBJ2-7	.	CASSIPGQKVEQYF	TGTGCCAGTAGTATACCCGGACAGAAGGTCGAGCAGTACTTC
.	TRBV7-2	TRBJ2-7	TRBD2	CASSSIAGGALGQVYEQYF	TGTGCCAGCAGCTCCATAGCGGGGGGCGCTTTGGGGCAGGTTTACGAGCAGTACTTC
.	TRBV5-1	TRBJ1-6	TRBD1	CASTFMGGQGNNSPLHF	TGCGCCAGCACTTTCATGGGGGGACAGGGGAATAATTCACCCCTCCACTTT
.	TRBV9	TRBJ2-7	TRBD1	CASSEGMGQGYEQYF	TGTGCCAGCAGCGAAGGAATGGGACAGGGCTACGAGCAGTACTTC
.	TRBV2	TRBJ2-2	TRBD2	CASTQGESGRYTGELFF	TGTGCCAGTACCCAGGGAGAGAGCGGGAGATACACCGGGGAGCTGTTTTTT
.	TRBV5-4	TRBJ2-7	TRBD2	CASSTAGLAGYEQYF	TGTGCCAGCAGCACCGCGGGACTAGCGGGCTACGAGCAGTACTTC
.	TRBV3-1/TRBV3-2	TRBJ2-3	TRBD2	CASSPKVGLPTDTQYF	TGTGCCAGCAGCCCAAAAGTGGGACTACCTACAGATACGCAGTATTTT
.	TRBV6-1	TRBJ2-5	.	CASSEGSVRETQYF	TGTGCCAGCAGTGAAGGGTCGGTGCGGGAGACCCAGTACTTC
.	TRBV5-6	TRBJ2-1	.	CASSLDNPVRQFF	TGTGCCAGCAGCTTGGATAATCCAGTCAGGCAGTTCTTC
.	TRBV5-1	TRBJ2-7	.	CASSLDAGSSYEQYF	TGCGCCAGCAGCTTGGATGCGGGGAGCTCCTACGAGCAGTACTTC
.	TRBV28	TRBJ1-1	.	CASSSGWGQSVSAFF	TGTGCCAGCAGTTCCGGCTGGGGACAAAGTGTTTCGGCTTTCTTT